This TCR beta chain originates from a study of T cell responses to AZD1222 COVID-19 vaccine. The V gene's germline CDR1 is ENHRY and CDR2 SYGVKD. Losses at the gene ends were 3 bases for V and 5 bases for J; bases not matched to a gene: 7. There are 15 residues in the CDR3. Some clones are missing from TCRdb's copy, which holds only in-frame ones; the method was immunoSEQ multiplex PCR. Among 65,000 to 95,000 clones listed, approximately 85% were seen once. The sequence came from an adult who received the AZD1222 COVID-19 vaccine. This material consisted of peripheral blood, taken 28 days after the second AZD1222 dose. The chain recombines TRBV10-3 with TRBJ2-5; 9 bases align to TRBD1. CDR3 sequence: CAISEQGALAETQYF. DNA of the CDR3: TGTGCCATCAGTGAACAGGGGGCTTTGGCGGAGACCCAGTACTTC.